Reported below is one T cell receptor (beta chain). The sample originates from a study of blood T cell repertoires in COVID-19. Across the whole study: From T cells, B-cell-depleted T cells, or PBMCs came the material, which was cDNA or gDNA.

Profiling relied on immunoSEQ multiplex PCR, and the TCRdb table lists in-frame clones only, not all of them. The data show around 300,000 clones, with approximately 92% seen just once and under 2.5% held by the top ten. V lost 4 bases and J lost 2; bases outside the gene matches: 14. Germline V lookup: CDR1 LNHDA, CDR2 SQIVND (reference sequence). The CDR3 runs 19 residues. The source is a woman younger than 30 who had recovered from COVID-19. Sequenced: PBMCs or T cells enriched from blood (not recorded which). The rearrangement links TRBV19 to TRBJ2-1, with 10 bases matching TRBD2. The CDR3: CASSKEGLARSSAYNEQFF. Here the CDR3 DNA reads TGTGCCAGTAGTAAGGAGGGACTAGCGAGATCTTCTGCCTACAATGAGCAGTTCTTC.